The subject of this entry is one T cell receptor beta chain. This record comes from a study of technical replicates of blood from a handful of donors. Only in-frame clones appear in the TCRdb table, and some are missing; sequencing was by immunoSEQ multiplex PCR. The table has roughly 72,000 clones, around 92% seen once; the top ten hold 0.35% to 0.45%. From germline, CDR1 is MDHEN and CDR2 SYDVKM. Losses at the gene ends were 4 bases for V and 7 bases for J; bases not matched to a gene: 15. The CDR3 length is 16 residues. The chain joins TRBV28 to TRBJ2-7; 8 bases fit TRBD1. This clonotype was obtained from a human donor in good health. Sequenced material: T cells isolated from PBMCs. The CDR3 region has the DNA TGTGCCAGCAGTTATAGACAGGGGACCGTCTGGGTAGAGCAGTACTTC. This encodes CASSYRQGTVWVEQYF.